Below are 20 T cell receptor beta chains sequenced from a single sample in a study of CD8+ T cells in alopecia areata. The treatment is: oral pan-JAK inhibitor, 5-10 mg twice daily. Sequencing templates came from extracted RNA that was reverse transcribed into cDNA. Measured with immunoSEQ multiplex PCR; TCRdb has only the in-frame clones, and not every one. The repertoire holds 200,000 or so clones, with 55% to 75% as singletons. The material sequenced was CD4+ T cells sorted from blood, taken at week 24, from a patient treated with tofacitinib. The receptors were gathered from a human donor with alopecia areata.

The count of this clone is one. The CDR3 DNA is TGCGCCAGCAGCCAAGTTCTGATTACGACATGGAATGGCTACACCTTC. Translating it yields CASSQVLITTWNGYTF. The chain combines TRBV4-3 with TRBJ1-2; no clear D gene. Trimming took 1 base from V and 6 from J, leaving 18 bases between them. Looked up from germline, CDR1 is LGHNA and CDR2 is YSLEER. This CDR3 spans 16 amino acids.

The chain joins TRBV5-1 to TRBJ1-4; 7 bases fit TRBD1. The CDR3 is made up of 13 amino acids. CDR1 is SGHRS, CDR2 YFSETQ, per germline. V shed 8 bases, J shed 8 bases, and the junction held 9 bases outside the gene matches. CDR3 coding DNA: TGCGCCAGTGGAGACAGGGTTGACGAAAAACTGTTTTTT. This codes for CASGDRVDEKLFF.

The chain uses TRBV6-6 and TRBJ2-5, with 7 bases that match TRBD1. The ends lost 4 bases at V and 1 base at J; junction bases unmatched: 6. The CDR3 length is 15 residues. CDR1 and CDR2 (germline): MNHNY, SVGAGI (reference sequence). DNA of the CDR3: TGTGCCAGCAGTTCGGGAAGACAGGGCCAAGAGACCCAGTACTTC. Its translation: CASSSGRQGQETQYF.

This clone was picked up a small number of times. The CDR3 nucleotides are TGTGCCAGCAGCTTAGTGCCCGATTTAAGGGAGCAGTACTTC. Amino acids: CASSLVPDLREQYF. V gene TRBV7-9 combines with J gene TRBJ2-7; D is uncertain. V was clipped by 1 base and J by 7 bases, with 14 bases between them. The CDR3 runs to 14 residues. Germline CDR1 SEHNR, CDR2 FQNEAQ (reference sequence).

The chain is built from TRBV6-5 and TRBJ1-6, with TRBD1 identical over 8 bases. The length of the CDR3 is 15 residues. Germline loops: CDR1 MNHEY, CDR2 SVGAGI. The V and J ends lost 5 bases and 10 bases, in that order; junction bases with no gene match: 10. This chain's CDR3 is CASSTDRGSGSPLHF. The DNA of the CDR3 is TGTGCCAGCAGTACCGACAGGGGCTCGGGATCACCCCTCCACTTT.

The chain uses TRBV7-9 and TRBJ1-1; D is uncertain. The ends were cut back, 5 bases at V and 4 bases at J, with 17 bases in the middle. Germline V gene lookup returns CDR1 SEHNR and CDR2 FQNEAQ (reference sequence). This CDR3 is built from 15 residues. CDR3: CASSQTERRGTEAFF. The CDR3 DNA reads as TGTGCCAGCAGCCAAACAGAGCGCCGGGGCACTGAAGCTTTCTTT.

This clone turned up a few times. The chain recombines TRBV29-1 with TRBJ2-3, with D uncertain. Trimming stripped 7 bases from V and 2 bases from J, with 10 bases between. CDR1 SQVTM and CDR2 ANQGSEA come from the germline V gene. The CDR3 loop spans 12 amino acids. The CDR3 sequence: CSARIHTDTQYF. The CDR3 nucleotides read TGCAGCGCTCGTATCCACACAGATACGCAGTATTTT.

This clone has just a few counts. CDR3 nucleotides: TGCGCCAGCAGCTTGTACGGACAGCTTAACACCGGGGAGCTGTTTTTT. Its protein product is CASSLYGQLNTGELFF. V gene TRBV5-1 combines with J gene TRBJ2-2; TRBD1 is a possible D gene (6 bases). CDR1 is SGHRS and CDR2 is YFSETQ in the germline V gene. Deletions cut 1 base from V and 2 bases from J, with 12 bases between. This CDR3 has 16 residues.

J is TRBJ2-5 and V is TRBV29-1, with 8 bases that match TRBD1. Looked up from germline, CDR1 is SQVTM and CDR2 is ANQGSEA. The ends lost 7 bases at V and 2 bases at J; junction bases unmatched: 6. The CDR3 runs 13 residues. CDR3: CSDVDREQETQYF. The CDR3 DNA follows: TGCAGCGACGTGGACAGGGAGCAAGAGACCCAGTACTTC. The full variable domain, rest sourced from reference TRBV29-1 and TRBJ2-5, is SAVISQKPSRDICQRGTSLTIQCQVDSQVTMMFWYRQQPGQSLTLIATANQGSEATYESGFVIDKFPISRPNLTFSTLTVSNMSPEDSSIYLCSDVDREQETQYFGPGTRLLVL.

The chain carries TRBV27 and TRBJ2-7; perhaps TRBD2 as D (6 bases). CDR3 size: 14 residues. Trimming cost V 3 bases and J 4 bases, with 13 bases left between them. Per the germline V gene, CDR1 is MNHEY and CDR2 is SMNVEV (reference sequence). The CDR3 loop is CASSFKGLLYEQYF. Written as DNA, the CDR3 is TGTGCCAGCAGTTTCAAGGGACTTTTGTACGAGCAGTACTTC.

As regards this clone: Other DNA sequences within the sample encode an identical CDR3. The rearrangement links TRBV18 to TRBJ1-1; a weak D match, TRBD1 (6 bases). The CDR3 sequence is 13 residues long. Germline CDR1 KGHSH, CDR2 LQKENI. V was cut by 2 bases and J by 8 bases, with 12 bases left in between. CDR3 in amino acids: CASSPSRDREAFF. The CDR3 nucleotides are TGTGCCAGCTCACCAAGTCGAGACAGGGAAGCTTTCTTT.

V is TRBV30 and J is TRBJ1-5; D ambiguous. V was clipped by 0 bases and J by 11 bases, with 14 bases between them. Germline CDR1 and CDR2: GTSNPN and SVGIG (reference sequence). The CDR3 has 13 amino acids. CDR3 nucleotides: TGTGCCTGGAGTGTACAATCGGGGTTGGCCCAGCATTTT. Encoded protein: CAWSVQSGLAQHF.

The rearrangement uses TRBV29-1 and TRBJ2-3, with D possibly being TRBD1 (6 bases). V lost 7 bases and J 5 bases, leaving 16 bases between the germline ends. CDR1 is SQVTM and CDR2 is ANQGSEA in the germline V gene. The CDR3 contains 13 residues. The CDR3 sequence is CSGSQGQRDTQYF. The CDR3 bases are TGCAGCGGATCACAGGGTCAACGAGATACGCAGTATTTT.

The chain is built from TRBV5-1 and TRBJ2-5, with D perhaps given as TRBD1 or TRBD2 (5 bases each). Germline V gives CDR1 SGHRS, CDR2 YFSETQ. V shed 3 bases and J shed 1 base, with 7 bases lying between them. This CDR3 is built from 13 residues. CDR3 bases: TGCGCCAGCAGCTGGGACGGCCAAGAGACCCAGTACTTC. Amino acid sequence: CASSWDGQETQYF.

V gene TRBV11-2 combines with J gene TRBJ2-7; D unresolved. V was shortened by 2 bases and J by 2 bases, with 13 bases between the two germline ends. The CDR3 totals 15 residues. CDR1 and CDR2 from the germline V gene are SGHAT and FQNNGV. The CDR3 reads CASSLLPDGAYEQYF. The CDR3 region has the DNA TGTGCCAGCAGCTTACTCCCGGACGGAGCCTACGAGCAGTACTTC.

The rearrangement links TRBV5-1 to TRBJ2-2; 10 bases agree with TRBD2. CDR3 length: 16 residues. Germline V gives CDR1 SGHRS, CDR2 YFSETQ. The V gene end was trimmed by 0 bases and the J gene end by 5 bases; junction bases not matched to a gene: 4. The DNA for the CDR3 is TGCGCCAGCAGCTTGGATTGGACTAGCGGAACCGGGGAGCTGTTTTTT. This codes for CASSLDWTSGTGELFF.

This chain connects TRBV5-1 to TRBJ1-5; 12 nucleotides align to TRBD1. With 3 bases clipped from V and 8 bases from J, the junction kept 6 bases outside the gene matches. This CDR3 has 15 residues. Germline V CDR1 and CDR2: SGHRS, YFSETQ. This chain's CDR3 is CASSYRGQGAEPQHF. The CDR3 bases are TGCGCCAGCAGCTACCGGGGACAGGGGGCTGAGCCCCAGCATTTT.

The V gene is TRBV7-2, the J gene TRBJ1-6; D gene unclear. The CDR3 length is 14 residues. Germline CDR1 and CDR2: SGHTA and FQGNSA. V was shortened by 3 bases and J by 14 bases, with 17 bases between the two germline ends. CDR3 residues: CASSFLSDYEALHF. The CDR3 nucleotides are TGTGCCAGCAGCTTTCTGTCAGACTACGAGGCCCTCCACTTT.

The CDR3 spells CASSLERFGKLFF. The CDR3 DNA is TGTGCCAGCAGCTTGGAGCGGTTTGGGAAACTGTTTTTT. The chain recombines TRBV5-6 with TRBJ1-4; D gene uncertain. V gave up 0 bases and J gave up 11 bases, with 11 bases separating them. CDR3 size: 13 residues. Germline CDR1 reads SGHDT; CDR2 reads YYEEEE. The full variable domain, in which reference TRBV5-6 and TRBJ1-4 provide the parts outside the CDR3, is DAGVTQSPTHLIKTRGQQVTLRCSPKSGHDTVSWYQQALGQGPQFIFQYYEEEERQRGNFPDRFSGHQFPNYSSELNVNALLLGDSALYLCASSLERFGKLFFGSGTQLSVL.

The chain couples TRBV15 to TRBJ1-2, with no clear D. V lost 5 bases, J lost 0 bases, and 10 bases lay in between. Germline CDR1 is LNHNV and CDR2 is YYDKDF (reference sequence). This CDR3 is 14 amino acids long. CDR3 loop: CATSPDGTNYGYTF. In nucleotides, the CDR3 is TGTGCCACCAGCCCCGACGGAACTAACTATGGCTACACCTTC.